What follows describes a single T cell receptor (beta chain). The antigen remains unidentified. Clones were sequenced by immunoSEQ multiplex PCR, and TCRdb holds only the in-frame ones, with some missing. The sample consists of about 23,000 clones, about four fifths of them appearing once. CD4+ T cells from unexposed donors were obtained before the COVID-19 pandemic (2011-2018). CD4+ T cells were isolated from the cells after around 11 days of culture. As cell numbers allowed, unexposed-donor CD4+ T cells faced SARS-CoV-2 S/N and four cold-coronavirus spikes. The data were taken from a study of CD4 T cells in relation to SARS-CoV-2 and coronaviruses. The overall study: Crossreactive spike epitopes shared across donors were mapped to their HLA restriction.

Study findings and constraints: This crossreactivity analysis covered spike protein alone, no other viral proteins.

This sequence originates from a human donor in good health. The sequencing sample was made of CD4+ T cells from PBMCs, cultured in vitro.

The CDR3, as DNA: TGTGCCAGCAGCCTTACTAGCGGGAGCCCAACCTACGAGCAGTACTTC. Translation gives CASSLTSGSPTYEQYF. The chain combines TRBV6-2 or TRBV6-3 with TRBJ2-7, with 11 bases that match TRBD2. The germline gives CDR1 MNHEY, CDR2 SVGEGT. The CDR3 is made up of 16 amino acids. V was pared by 6 bases and J by 2 bases, with 9 bases of the junction left unmatched.